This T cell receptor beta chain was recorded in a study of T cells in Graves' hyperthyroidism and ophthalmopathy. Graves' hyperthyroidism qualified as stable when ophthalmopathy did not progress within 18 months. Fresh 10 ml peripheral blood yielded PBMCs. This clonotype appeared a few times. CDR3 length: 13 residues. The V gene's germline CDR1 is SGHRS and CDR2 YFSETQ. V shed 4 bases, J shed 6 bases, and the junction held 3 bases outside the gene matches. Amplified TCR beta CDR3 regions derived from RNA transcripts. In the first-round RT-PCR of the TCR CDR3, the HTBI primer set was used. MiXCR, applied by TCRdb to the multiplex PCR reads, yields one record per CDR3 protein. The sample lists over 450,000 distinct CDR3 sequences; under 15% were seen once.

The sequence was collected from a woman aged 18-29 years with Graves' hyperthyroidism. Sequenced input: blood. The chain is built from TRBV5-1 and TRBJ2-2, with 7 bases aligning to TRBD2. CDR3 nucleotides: TGCGCCAGCAGCAATAGCGGGCCCGGGGAGCTGTTTTTT. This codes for CASSNSGPGELFF.